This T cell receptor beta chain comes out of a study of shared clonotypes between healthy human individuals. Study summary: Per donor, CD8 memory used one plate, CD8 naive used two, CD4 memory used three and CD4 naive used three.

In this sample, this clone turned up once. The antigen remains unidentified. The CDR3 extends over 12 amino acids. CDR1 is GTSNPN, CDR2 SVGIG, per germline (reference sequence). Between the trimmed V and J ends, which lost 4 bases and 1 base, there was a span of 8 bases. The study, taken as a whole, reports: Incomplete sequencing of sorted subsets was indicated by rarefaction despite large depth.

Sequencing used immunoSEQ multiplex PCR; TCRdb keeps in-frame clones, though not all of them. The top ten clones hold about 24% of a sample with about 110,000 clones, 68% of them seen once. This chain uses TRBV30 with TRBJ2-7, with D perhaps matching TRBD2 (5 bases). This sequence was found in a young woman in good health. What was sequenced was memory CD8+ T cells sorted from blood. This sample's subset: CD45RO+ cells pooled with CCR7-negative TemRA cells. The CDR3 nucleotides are TGTGCCTGGATTACTAGATCCTACGAGCAGTACTTC. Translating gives CAWITRSYEQYF.